This section outlines one T cell receptor beta chain sequence together with its context. Its antigen remains unknown. Using immunoSEQ multiplex PCR, the repertoire was profiled, and TCRdb retains in-frame clones only, with some absent. Here the sample spans around 99,000 clones, around 93% being singletons. This CDR3 has 15 residues. CDR1 and CDR2 (germline): MNHEY, SVGAGI. V shed 5 bases and J 3 bases; nucleotides not matched to a gene: 9. The data were obtained in a study of T cell responses to AZD1222 COVID-19 vaccine. Study-wide context: Analyses pooled second doses at about 4 or about 12 weeks.

Study-level findings and limits: Donors were mostly white British, more females; clonal diversity possibly underestimated. Spike-wide vaccine-associated CD4 TCRs dominated at 160-218 and 743-854.

The starting material was peripheral blood, obtained on day 0 of AZD1222 vaccination. This TCR was sampled from an adult in good health. This rearrangement joins TRBV6-5 to TRBJ1-1; 7 bases are a match to TRBD1. The CDR3 DNA reads TGTGCCAGCAGTCGGACCGGGACAGCGGACACTGAAGCTTTCTTT. Its translation: CASSRTGTADTEAFF.